The 25 T cell receptor beta chains reported below all come from one sample, sequenced in a study of T cells after posttransplantation cyclophosphamide. The protocol was immunoSEQ multiplex PCR, while the TCRdb copy is restricted to in-frame clones and leaves out a portion. The sample includes about 52,000 clones, around 84% of them seen just once. The sequenced sample consisted of PBMCs. The origin of the receptors is a man aged 25 to 45 with a blood cancer, CMV-positive, and with a related stem cell donor.

This chain links TRBV2 with TRBJ1-5, with TRBD1 matching over 9 bases. Germline V gene lookup returns CDR1 SNHLY and CDR2 FYNNEI. V shed 9 bases, J shed 5 bases, and the junction held 8 bases outside the gene matches. This CDR3 comprises 14 residues. CDR3: CASRDRDRDQPQHF. The CDR3 DNA reads TGTGCCAGTAGGGACCGGGACAGGGATCAGCCCCAGCATTTT.

The rearrangement uses TRBV12-5 and TRBJ2-7; weak D call: TRBD1 (5 bases). V was clipped by 0 bases and J by 3 bases, with 15 bases between them. CDR3 size: 16 residues. Germline CDR1 and CDR2: LGHNT and FRNRAP. The CDR3 DNA sequence: TGTGCTAGTGGTTTGGTAAGGCAGGGTAATCTCTACGAGCAGTACTTC. Translation gives CASGLVRQGNLYEQYF.

V is TRBV29-1 and J is TRBJ2-1, with TRBD1 identical over 8 bases. The germline V gene has CDR1 SQVTM and CDR2 ANQGSEA. V lost 4 bases and J lost 10; bases outside the gene matches: 12. The CDR3 runs 14 residues. The CDR3 sequence: CSVAYYRTGFEQFF. The CDR3 bases are TGCAGCGTTGCGTATTACCGGACAGGGTTCGAGCAGTTCTTC.

The V call is TRBV2, the J call TRBJ2-1; 11 bases fit TRBD2. Looked up from germline, CDR1 is SNHLY and CDR2 is FYNNEI. This CDR3 spans 15 amino acids. V lost 4 bases, J lost 5 bases, and 4 bases stayed unmatched. DNA for the CDR3: TGTGCCAGCAGTGGAACTAGCGGGAGAAACAATGAGCAGTTCTTC. Amino acids: CASSGTSGRNNEQFF. The whole variable domain, remainder taken from reference TRBV2 and TRBJ2-1, is EPEVTQTPSHQVTQMGQEVILRCVPISNHLYFYWYRQILGQKVEFLVSFYNNEISEKSEIFDDQFSVERPDGSNFTLKIRSTKLEDSAMYFCASSGTSGRNNEQFFGPGTRLTVL.

This chain links TRBV7-9 with TRBJ2-5; D may be TRBD2 (5 bases). Germline V lookup: CDR1 SEHNR, CDR2 FQNEAQ (reference sequence). This CDR3 contains 15 residues. The V end was cut by 3 bases, the J end by 1 base, with 12 bases between. The CDR3 DNA is TGTGCCAGCAGCTTGGATGATACTAGCCAAGAGACCCAGTACTTC. Translation gives CASSLDDTSQETQYF.

V gene TRBV18 combines with J gene TRBJ1-1; D may be TRBD1 (6 bases). CDR1 is KGHSH, CDR2 LQKENI, per germline. V lost 3 bases and J 1 base, leaving 15 bases between the germline ends. This CDR3 contains 16 residues. The CDR3 bases are TGTGCCAGCTCACCGGGCGGGGGGGCGCGGAACACTGAAGCTTTCTTT. It encodes CASSPGGGARNTEAFF.

This clone was seen only once. This chain joins TRBV5-1 and TRBJ2-1; 11 bases are shared with TRBD2. J lost 2 bases, V lost 1 base, and 2 bases had no gene match. CDR3 size: 16 residues. Germline V CDR1 and CDR2: SGHRS, YFSETQ. CDR3 sequence reads: CASSLTSGSPYNEQFF. The CDR3 nucleotides read TGCGCCAGCAGCTTGACTAGCGGGAGTCCCTACAATGAGCAGTTCTTC.

The sample holds one count of this clone. This chain links TRBV6-6 with TRBJ2-7; D call uncertain. The V end was cut by 6 bases, the J end by 7 bases, with 19 bases between. Germline CDR1 and CDR2: MNHNY and SVGAGI (reference sequence). This CDR3 spans 14 amino acids. The CDR3 DNA reads TGTGCCAGCAGCCAAGTCGCTAGTCGAGAAGAGCAGTACTTC. It encodes CASSQVASREEQYF.

The J gene is TRBJ2-7, the V gene TRBV2; TRBD1 matches 8 bases. The V and J ends lost 3 bases and 5 bases, in that order; junction bases with no gene match: 3. This CDR3 spans 13 amino acids. Germline V gene data show CDR1 as SNHLY and CDR2 as FYNNEI. CDR3 coding DNA: TGTGCCAGCAGTGATAACAGGGGGGACGAGCAGTACTTC. Protein: CASSDNRGDEQYF.

The gene calls are TRBV21-1 and TRBJ2-7; TRBD2 reflects the table's D call only, with no check against the DNA. TRBV21-1 is marked as a pseudogene. The CDR3 runs to 17 residues. The CDR3 is CASSKGSFFGDAYEQYF. DNA for the CDR3: TGTGCCAGCAGCAAAGGGTCCTTTTTCGGGGATGCGTACGAGCAGTACTTC.

V gene TRBV18 combines with J gene TRBJ1-3, with D perhaps TRBD1 (6 bases). V lost 3 bases and J 2 bases, leaving 8 bases between the germline ends. The germline V gene encodes CDR1 KGHSH and CDR2 LQKENI. There are 14 residues in the CDR3. Written as DNA, the CDR3 is TGTGCCAGCTCACCCGGGACACCTGGAAACACCATATATTTT. This translates into CASSPGTPGNTIYF.

V gene TRBV11-2 combines with J gene TRBJ2-2; tentative D call: TRBD1 (6 bases). Trimming took 5 bases from V and 4 from J, leaving 14 bases between them. There are 15 residues in the CDR3. Germline lookup yields CDR1 SGHAT and CDR2 FQNNGV. This chain's CDR3 is CASSPAARGTGELFF. CDR3 coding DNA: TGTGCCAGCAGCCCAGCCGCCAGGGGCACCGGGGAGCTGTTTTTT.

This clone was seen more than once but under ten times. The chain couples TRBV6-5 to TRBJ1-1; D possibly corresponds to TRBD1 (5 bases). This CDR3 spans 14 amino acids. V shed 2 bases and J shed 4 bases, with 11 bases lying between them. From germline, CDR1 is MNHEY and CDR2 SVGAGI. This chain's CDR3 is CASSYVTGGTEAFF. The CDR3 region has the DNA TGTGCCAGCAGTTACGTCACGGGGGGCACTGAAGCTTTCTTT.

The chain joins TRBV19 to TRBJ2-7; 7 nucleotides match TRBD1. This CDR3 has 19 amino acids. V dropped 2 bases and J dropped 0; count of bases not matched to a gene: 16. Germline lookup yields CDR1 LNHDA and CDR2 SQIVND (reference sequence). CDR3 DNA sequence: TGTGCCAGTAGTATATCCTCGTTAAAACCGGGACAGACCTCCTACGAGCAGTACTTC. Its translation: CASSISSLKPGQTSYEQYF.

The chain links TRBV6-1 to TRBJ1-2; 8 bases map to TRBD1. The trim removed 6 bases at V and 8 bases at J, leaving 8 bases unmatched. The CDR3 is 13 residues long. CDR1 and CDR2 (germline): MNHNS, SASEGT. The CDR3 DNA reads TGTGCCAGCAGCCCGAGACAGGGGTTCGGCTACACCTTC. It translates to CASSPRQGFGYTF.

Turning to this clone: The sample contains more than one DNA sequence encoding this CDR3. This rearrangement joins TRBV27 to TRBJ2-2, with a possible D match to TRBD2 (6 bases). Trimming took 1 base from V and 2 from J, leaving 8 bases between them. From germline, CDR1 is MNHEY and CDR2 SMNVEV (reference sequence). The CDR3 has 15 amino acids. This chain's CDR3 is CASSLLGTNTGELFF. For the CDR3, the DNA is TGTGCCAGCAGTTTATTGGGGACTAACACCGGGGAGCTGTTTTTT.

The rearrangement uses TRBV5-1 and TRBJ1-1, with TRBD1 identical over 8 bases. CDR1 and CDR2 from the germline V gene are SGHRS and YFSETQ. V was pared by 1 base and J by 3 bases, with 5 bases of the junction left unmatched. This CDR3 contains 15 residues. The CDR3: CASSLRQGMDTEAFF. The DNA of the CDR3 is TGCGCCAGCAGCTTGCGACAGGGGATGGACACTGAAGCTTTCTTT.

This clone was observed once. This sequence joins TRBV5-1 and TRBJ1-2, with a weak D call TRBD1 (6 bases). The CDR3 consists of 14 residues. With 4 bases removed from V and 7 bases from J, the gap between germline ends came to 17 bases. Germline loops: CDR1 SGHRS, CDR2 YFSETQ. The DNA for the CDR3 is TGCGCCAGCAGCCCCGGGGGGGGCTCTGGTGGCTACACCTTC. This gives the protein CASSPGGGSGGYTF.

The chain uses TRBV28 and TRBJ2-5; TRBD2 might be the D (5 bases). V was clipped by 2 bases and J by 9 bases, with 19 bases between them. This CDR3 comprises 15 residues. The V gene's germline CDR1 is MDHEN and CDR2 SYDVKM. Here the CDR3 DNA reads TGTGCCAGCAGTTTACGGCCCTCCGGAACGAGGGCCCAGTACTTC. Translated: CASSLRPSGTRAQYF.

The chain joins TRBV6-1 to TRBJ1-1; 9 bases fit TRBD1. Looked up from germline, CDR1 is MNHNS and CDR2 is SASEGT. With 4 bases clipped from V and 4 bases from J, the junction kept 7 bases outside the gene matches. CDR3 length: 15 amino acids. CDR3 sequence (DNA): TGTGCCAGCAGTGGTACAGGGGGCGTCCGCACTGAAGCTTTCTTT. This codes for CASSGTGGVRTEAFF.

The chain is built from TRBV4-2 and TRBJ2-6; 10 nucleotides line up with TRBD1. The junction had 7 bases not matched to a gene; V was cut back by 4 bases and J by 4 bases. Germline CDR1 LGHNA, CDR2 YNFKEQ. The CDR3 contains 17 residues. The CDR3 is CASSLRQGAQGANVLTF. CDR3 coding DNA: TGTGCCAGCAGCCTTCGACAGGGGGCTCAAGGGGCCAACGTCCTGACTTTC.

The chain carries TRBV12-5 and TRBJ2-3; D is ambiguous. Germline-derived CDR1 and CDR2 are LGHNT and FRNRAP. The CDR3 spans 14 residues. V lost 3 bases, J lost 6 bases, and 13 bases lay in between. This CDR3 reads CASGFTNLQDTQYF. CDR3 sequence (DNA): TGTGCTAGTGGTTTTACGAACCTACAGGATACGCAGTATTTT.

By frequency in the sample, this clone is medium-sized. The rearrangement joins TRBV7-2 to TRBJ1-2; a possible D gene is TRBD1 (6 bases). This CDR3 is built from 14 residues. Trimming removed 4 bases at V and 8 bases at J, with 17 bases between. Per the germline V gene, CDR1 is SGHTA and CDR2 is FQGNSA. This chain's CDR3 is CASSSRTGLGGYTF. The CDR3 DNA reads as TGTGCCAGCAGCTCCCGAACAGGGCTGGGGGGCTACACCTTC.

The J gene is TRBJ1-1, the V gene TRBV7-9; perhaps TRBD1 as D (6 bases). Germline-derived CDR1 and CDR2 are SEHNR and FQNEAQ (reference sequence). The CDR3 totals 15 residues. Trimming removed 5 bases from V and 7 bases from J, with 20 bases in between. CDR3: CASSPIRRAGDEAFF. In nucleotides, the CDR3 is TGTGCCAGCAGCCCGATCCGTAGGGCAGGGGATGAAGCTTTCTTT.

V is TRBV27 and J is TRBJ2-1, with D perhaps matching TRBD2 (5 bases). Between the trimmed V and J ends, which lost 2 bases and 2 bases, there was a span of 10 bases. The CDR3 is made up of 15 amino acids. Per germline, CDR1 MNHEY and CDR2 SMNVEV (reference sequence). CDR3 protein: CASSLLAGPYNEQFF. The CDR3 region has the DNA TGTGCCAGCAGTTTACTCGCGGGCCCCTACAATGAGCAGTTCTTC.